These T cell receptor beta chains were read from a single sample in a study of T cells in pancreatic ductal adenocarcinoma. Libraries were prepared by immunoSEQ multiplex PCR; TCRdb keeps only in-frame clonotypes and omits some of them. The sample lists tens of thousands of clones, over 85% occurring once. The sample taken for sequencing was PBMCs. All receptors derive from a human donor with pancreatic ductal adenocarcinoma. The CDR3 runs from the conserved cysteine through the conserved F or W. D genes are given only for firm matches. The size entry is marked missing in some rows and otherwise reads once, few, many or a size class.

V gene	J gene	clone size	D gene	CDR3 DNA	CDR3 protein
TRBV7-6	TRBJ1-3	-	-	TGTGCCAGCAGCTTAGTGGAGGGCCCCAGGGTCGGAAACACCATATATTTT	CASSLVEGPRVGNTIYF
TRBV10-3	TRBJ1-1	few	-	TGTGCCATCAGTGTGACAGCGAACACTGAAGCTTTCTTT	CAISVTANTEAFF
TRBV25-1	TRBJ1-2	few	-	TGTGCCAGCAGTGATAAAAACGGATTAGCTAACTATGGCTACACCTTC	CASSDKNGLANYGYTF
TRBV5-5	TRBJ1-1	once	-	TGTGCCAGCAGCTTTGCCGTGAACACTGAAGCTTTCTTT	CASSFAVNTEAFF
TRBV7-2	TRBJ1-2	-	TRBD1	TGTGCCAGCAGCTTAGGGACAGGGAACTATGGCTACACCTTC	CASSLGTGNYGYTF
TRBV6-5	TRBJ1-2	-	-	TGTGCCAGCAGTTGGAGGGGGGACGGCTACACCTTC	CASSWRGDGYTF
TRBV11-3	TRBJ2-7	-	TRBD1	TGTGCCAGCAGCCAGGGACAGGGCTACGAGCAGTACTTC	CASSQGQGYEQYF
TRBV6-6	TRBJ2-7	-	-	TGTGCCAGCAGTTACGGGGACGGTTCCTACGAGCAGTACTTC	CASSYGDGSYEQYF
TRBV29-1	TRBJ1-2	-	-	TGCAGCGTTGATTCAGGCAGCCTTGCTAACTATGGCTACACCTTC	CSVDSGSLANYGYTF
TRBV5-1	TRBJ2-7	-	-	TGCGCCAGCAGCCAAACCATCTACGAGCAGTACTTC	CASSQTIYEQYF
TRBV5-1	TRBJ2-3	-	-	TGCGCCAGCAGCCCCGGAGACTACACAGATACGCAGTATTTT	CASSPGDYTDTQYF
TRBV6-5	TRBJ2-3	-	TRBD1	TGTGCCAGCAGTCCGGGACAGGGCCCAGATACGCAGTATTTT	CASSPGQGPDTQYF
TRBV19	TRBJ1-1	-	TRBD1	TGTGCCGGACGGGACAGGGGAGGTTCGGAAGCTTTCTTT	CAGRDRGGSEAFF
TRBV5-4	TRBJ1-3	-	TRBD1	TGTGCCAGCAGCTCGACAGGGGGCGGTGGAAACACCATATATTTT	CASSSTGGGGNTIYF
TRBV7-2	TRBJ2-7	-	-	TGTGCCAGCAGCTTAGATTGGGCTTCCTCCTACGAGCAGTACTTC	CASSLDWASSYEQYF
TRBV7-2	TRBJ1-5	-	-	TGTGCCAGCAGCCCTAGGAGCCAGGGTACGGGACAGCCCCAGCATTTT	CASSPRSQGTGQPQHF
TRBV28	TRBJ1-2	-	TRBD1	TGTGCCACCACCTACCGGGACAGACGACCCACTAACTATGGCTACACCTTC	CATTYRDRRPTNYGYTF
TRBV19	TRBJ2-3	-	-	TGTGCCAGTAGTATGTGGGGCAGGCTCACAGATACGCAGTATTTT	CASSMWGRLTDTQYF
TRBV14	TRBJ1-1	-	-	TGTGCCAGCGCCCGGGCAGGGATGAACACTGAAGCTTTCTTT	CASARAGMNTEAFF
TRBV7-9	TRBJ1-5	-	TRBD1	TGTGCCAGCAGCTTGTGGACAGGGGCGTGGGGTAGCAATCAGCCCCAGCATTTT	CASSLWTGAWGSNQPQHF
TRBV9	TRBJ2-1	-	TRBD2	TGTGCCAGCAGCCCTACCCGAGGACTAGCGGGGGAATCAACGAGGAATGAGCAGTTCTTC	CASSPTRGLAGESTRNEQFF
TRBV7-2	TRBJ2-7	-	-	TGTGCCAGCAGCTTTGGTGGGGCGATCTACGAGCAGTACTTC	CASSFGGAIYEQYF
TRBV11-2	TRBJ2-6	-	-	TGTGCCAGCAGCCACAGGGGGGGGAAACGTGTGGCCAACGTCCTGACTTTC	CASSHRGGKRVANVLTF
TRBV14	TRBJ2-4	few	-	TGTGCCAGCAGCCAAGAAGTCGGCGGGGCCAAAAACATTCAGTACTTC	CASSQEVGGAKNIQYF
TRBV2	TRBJ2-3	-	TRBD2	TGTGCCAGCAGTTCTACTAGCGGGACAGATACGCAGTATTTT	CASSSTSGTDTQYF
TRBV5-1	TRBJ1-1	-	TRBD1	TGCGCCAGCAGACTCGGACAGGGGAACACTGAAGCTTTCTTT	CASRLGQGNTEAFF
TRBV7-2	TRBJ2-3	-	TRBD2	TGTGCCAGCAGCCCACTAGCGGGAGGGCCAGATACGCAGTATTTT	CASSPLAGGPDTQYF
TRBV12-5	TRBJ1-4	-	TRBD1	TGTGCTAGTGGTCCCTGGCAGGGGGCTAATGAAAAACTGTTTTTT	CASGPWQGANEKLFF
TRBV19	TRBJ1-1	-	-	TGTGCCAGTAGGCCAAGGTTCTGGAGAATGAACACTGAAGCTTTCTTT	CASRPRFWRMNTEAFF
TRBV2	TRBJ1-1	-	TRBD1	TGTGCCAGCAGTAGACAGGGGTTGAACACTGAAGCTTTCTTT	CASSRQGLNTEAFF
TRBV28	TRBJ1-5	-	-	TGTGCCAGCAGTTCAGGAGGGACTGGCAATCAGCCCCAGCATTTT	CASSSGGTGNQPQHF
TRBV30	TRBJ2-5	-	-	TGTGCTTGGATGGGGCCGCAAGAGACCCAGTACTTC	CAWMGPQETQYF
TRBV10-2	TRBJ2-1	-	-	TGCGCCAGCGTAGGACAGAACAATGAGCAGTTCTTC	CASVGQNNEQFF
TRBV6-5	TRBJ1-2	-	-	TGTGCCAGCAGTTCCCGGGACGATTGGGGCGGGGGCTACACCTTC	CASSSRDDWGGGYTF
TRBV15	TRBJ2-7	-	TRBD2	TGTGCCACCAGCAGGGGACTAGCGGGAGCCGAGCAGTACTTC	CATSRGLAGAEQYF
TRBV28	TRBJ2-6	-	-	TGTGCCAGCAGCCTCACCTCTGGGGCCAACGTCCTGACTTTC	CASSLTSGANVLTF
TRBV19	TRBJ2-7	-	-	TGTGCCAGTAGTATGGACAGAGGGCGGGCCGAGCAGTACTTC	CASSMDRGRAEQYF
TRBV20-1	TRBJ2-3	-	-	TGCAGTGCTAGATTGTCGCGTACGCAGTATTTT	CSARLSRTQYF
TRBV27	TRBJ1-2	-	-	TGTGCCAGCAGTGCGGCCGTATCAGCTAGCTATGGCTACACCTTC	CASSAAVSASYGYTF
TRBV5-4	TRBJ2-1	-	-	TGTGCCAGCAGCCCGCGGGGAGCGGGCGGGTACAATGAGCAGTTCTTC	CASSPRGAGGYNEQFF
TRBV11-2	TRBJ1-2	once	-	TGTGCCAGCAGCTTAGACAGGACGAGAGGCTACACCTTC	CASSLDRTRGYTF
TRBV4-2	TRBJ2-1	-	TRBD2	TGTGCCAGCAGCCAAAAAGGGACTAGCGGGATTTACAATGAGCAGTTCTTC	CASSQKGTSGIYNEQFF
TRBV18	TRBJ2-1	-	-	TGTGCCAGCTCACCACGAGGGGCCTCCTACAATGAGCAGTTCTTC	CASSPRGASYNEQFF
TRBV9	TRBJ2-6	once	-	TGTGCCAGCAGCGTAGCCCCTTGGGAGGCTGGGGCCAACGTCCTGACTTTC	CASSVAPWEAGANVLTF
TRBV7-2	TRBJ2-1	-	TRBD2	TGTGCCAGCAGCCCCCAGGGAGCGGGAGTCTACAATGAGCAGTTCTTC	CASSPQGAGVYNEQFF
TRBV7-2	TRBJ1-1	-	-	TGTGCCAGCAGCTTAGGAGGCCGTAACCTGAACACTGAAGCTTTCTTT	CASSLGGRNLNTEAFF